What follows are 10 T cell receptor beta chains derived from one specimen sequenced in a study of response to subunit inactivated influenza vaccine. One entry per CDR3 protein, called by TCRdb with MiXCR from the RT-PCR reads. This sample yields fewer than 750,000 distinct CDR3 sequences, of which about 15% are seen a single time; 11% belongs to the top ten. The sequences come from PBMCs from blood, collected 11 to 12 days after vaccination. The source of these receptors is a man in his fifties or sixties who received an inactivated influenza vaccine.

The chain couples TRBV3-1 to TRBJ2-1; either TRBD1 or TRBD2 may fit D (5 bases each). From germline, CDR1 is LGHDT and CDR2 YNNKEL (reference sequence). The CDR3 consists of 11 residues. V lost 3 bases to trimming and J lost 12 bases, with 9 bases between them. The CDR3 spells CASSQARGQFF. CDR3 bases: TGTGCCAGCAGCCAGGCGAGGGGGCAGTTCTTC.

This clonotype was seen only a few times. This chain connects TRBV28 to TRBJ2-5; D is unclear. Germline V CDR1 and CDR2: MDHEN, SYDVKM. This CDR3 has 14 amino acids. Trimming stripped 6 bases from V and 0 bases from J, with 11 bases between. The CDR3 region has the DNA TGTGCCAGCAGCCGACGAAGGCACCAAGAGACCCAGTACTTC. This translates into CASSRRRHQETQYF.

V and J are TRBV5-1 and TRBJ2-5, with TRBD2 matching over 7 bases. The junction had 10 bases not matched to a gene; V was cut back by 4 bases and J by 4 bases. CDR1 and CDR2 (germline): SGHRS, YFSETQ. The CDR3 contains 15 residues. The CDR3 sequence is CASSRGVGSGETQYF. CDR3 coding DNA: TGCGCCAGCAGCCGGGGGGTAGGGAGTGGAGAGACCCAGTACTTC.

This clonotype came up a few times. It may be a read error: a sequence one base away is much more abundant. This chain joins TRBV7-2 and TRBJ2-7; no firm D call. This CDR3 contains 12 residues. The germline gives CDR1 SGHTA, CDR2 FQGNSA. This CDR3 reads CAISKSAYEQYF. DNA of the CDR3: TGTGCCATCAGCAAGTCGGCCTACGAGCAGTACTTC. Variable domain in full (rest from reference TRBV7-2 and TRBJ2-7): GAGVSQSPSNKVTEKGKDVELRCDPISGHTALYWYRQSLGQGLEFLIYFQGNSAPDKSGLPSDRFSAERTGGSVSTLTIQRTQQEDSAVYLCAISKSAYEQYFGPGTRLTVT.

The chain uses TRBV6-5 and TRBJ2-2; 7 nucleotides match TRBD1. The V gene end was trimmed by 4 bases and the J gene end by 5 bases; junction bases not matched to a gene: 7. Germline V gene sequence: CDR1 MNHEY, CDR2 SVGAGI. The CDR3 is 15 amino acids. CDR3 sequence (DNA): TGTGCCAGCAGTTCTCCGGGACAGTTAACCGGGGAGCTGTTTTTT. Residues: CASSSPGQLTGELFF.

This rearrangement joins TRBV20-1 to TRBJ2-1, with TRBD2 matching over 10 bases. The germline gives CDR1 DFQATT, CDR2 SNEGSKA (reference sequence). With V trimmed by 3 bases and J by 2 bases, 7 bases remained unmatched. The CDR3 consists of 16 residues. This CDR3 reads CSASWVAGGPYNEQFF. As DNA, the CDR3 is TGCAGTGCTAGCTGGGTAGCGGGGGGTCCCTACAATGAGCAGTTCTTC.

The genes are TRBV6-1 and TRBJ2-2; tentative D call: TRBD1 (6 bases). With 5 bases removed from V and 5 bases from J, the gap between germline ends came to 15 bases. This CDR3 has 15 amino acids. Germline V gene lookup returns CDR1 MNHNS and CDR2 SASEGT. The CDR3 region is CASSRTTTGTGELFF. CDR3 in DNA: TGTGCCAGCAGTCGCACCACTACAGGGACCGGGGAGCTGTTTTTT.

This clonotype was observed at least ten times. The chain is built from TRBV12-3 or TRBV12-4 and TRBJ2-7; TRBD1 matches 11 bases. There are 13 residues in the CDR3. V shed 6 bases and J 4 bases; nucleotides not matched to a gene: 2. The CDR3 loop is CASRGTGGYEQYF. In DNA form, the CDR3 reads TGTGCCAGCAGGGGGACAGGGGGGTACGAGCAGTACTTC.

This clonotype has more than one count but fewer than ten. The chain is built from TRBV6-2 or TRBV6-3 and TRBJ2-5; TRBD1 matches at 9 bases. Germline CDR1 and CDR2: MNHEY and SVGEGT. Losses at the gene ends were 0 bases for V and 5 bases for J; bases not matched to a gene: 7. The CDR3 is made up of 16 amino acids. CDR3 DNA: TGTGCCAGCAGTTACTCCCCGGGACAGGGAGCCGAGACCCAGTACTTC. Residues: CASSYSPGQGAETQYF.

This chain links TRBV7-9 with TRBJ1-6; D is possibly TRBD1 (6 bases). V was cut by 6 bases and J by 9 bases, with 15 bases left in between. Germline CDR1 and CDR2: SEHNR and FQNEAQ (reference sequence). This CDR3 has 14 residues. The CDR3 DNA sequence: TGTGCCAGCAGGTCCCTCCAGGGGAGTTCACCCCTCCACTTT. This encodes CASRSLQGSSPLHF.